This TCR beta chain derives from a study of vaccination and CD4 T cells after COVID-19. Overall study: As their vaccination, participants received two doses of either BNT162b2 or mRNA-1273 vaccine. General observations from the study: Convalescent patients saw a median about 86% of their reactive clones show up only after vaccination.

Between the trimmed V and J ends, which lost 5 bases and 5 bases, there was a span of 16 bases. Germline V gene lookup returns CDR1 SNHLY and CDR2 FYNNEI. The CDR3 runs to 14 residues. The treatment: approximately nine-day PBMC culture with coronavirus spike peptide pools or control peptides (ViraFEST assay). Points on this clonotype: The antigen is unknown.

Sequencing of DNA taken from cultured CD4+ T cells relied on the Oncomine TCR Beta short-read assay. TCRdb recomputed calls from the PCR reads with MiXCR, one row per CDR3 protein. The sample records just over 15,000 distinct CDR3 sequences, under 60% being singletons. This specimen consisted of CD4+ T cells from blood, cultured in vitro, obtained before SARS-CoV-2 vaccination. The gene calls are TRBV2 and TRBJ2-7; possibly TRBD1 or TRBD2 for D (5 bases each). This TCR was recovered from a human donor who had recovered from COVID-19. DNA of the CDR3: TGTGCCAGCAGTTCCGGGACCCTCCGGCACGAGCAGTACTTC. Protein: CASSSGTLRHEQYF. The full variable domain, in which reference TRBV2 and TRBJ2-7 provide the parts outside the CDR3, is EPEVTQTPSHQVTQMGQEVILRCVPISNHLYFYWYRQILGQKVEFLVSFYNNEISEKSEIFDDQFSVERPDGSNFTLKIRSTKLEDSAMYFCASSSGTLRHEQYFGPGTRLTVT.